This T cell receptor (beta chain) derives from a study of cytomegalovirus exposure and HLA in healthy donors. Findings of the study overall: High specificity and sensitivity for cytomegalovirus status were reported for the classifier.

This clone was seen a few times. The antigen remains undetermined. V was shortened by 4 bases and J by 3 bases, with 8 bases between the two germline ends. The germline CDR1 and CDR2 sequences are MGHRA and YSYEKL. The CDR3 totals 13 residues. Vbeta (60) and Jbeta (13) primers were used in the PCR. TCRdb's copy holds only in-frame clones and misses some; the assay was immunoSEQ multiplex PCR. Seen here are 150,000 to 200,000 clones, 77% observed once, and the top ten hold around 1.5%. The specimen was PBMCs. The chain couples TRBV4-1 to TRBJ2-3; no reliable D call. This receptor was taken from a woman aged 30 to 39 in good health and CMV-seronegative. The DNA of the CDR3 is TGCGCCAGCAGCCGTCCCGGGACAGATACGCAGTATTTT. This codes for CASSRPGTDTQYF.